This T cell receptor (beta chain) originates from a study of chemoradiotherapy in HPV16-positive cancers. Measured with immunoSEQ multiplex PCR; TCRdb has only the in-frame clones, and not every one. This table holds 9,500 to 15,000 clones, 85% to 90% found once. The ends were cut back, 0 bases at V and 5 bases at J, with 7 bases in the middle. Germline CDR1 and CDR2: SNHLY and FYNNEI. The CDR3 runs 13 residues. Study outcomes and limitations: In HPV16-positive patients, HPV-responsive T-cell expansion tracked better recurrence-free survival.

About this clone: The target antigen is unknown.

This TCR came from a human donor with HPV-associated anogenital cancer. The chain combines TRBV2 with TRBJ2-5, with D possibly being TRBD2 (5 bases). The sample was blood, taken from a patient who underwent chemoradiotherapy. The CDR3 here is CASSEAPGETQYF. Written as DNA, the CDR3 is TGTGCCAGCAGTGAAGCGCCGGGGGAGACCCAGTACTTC.